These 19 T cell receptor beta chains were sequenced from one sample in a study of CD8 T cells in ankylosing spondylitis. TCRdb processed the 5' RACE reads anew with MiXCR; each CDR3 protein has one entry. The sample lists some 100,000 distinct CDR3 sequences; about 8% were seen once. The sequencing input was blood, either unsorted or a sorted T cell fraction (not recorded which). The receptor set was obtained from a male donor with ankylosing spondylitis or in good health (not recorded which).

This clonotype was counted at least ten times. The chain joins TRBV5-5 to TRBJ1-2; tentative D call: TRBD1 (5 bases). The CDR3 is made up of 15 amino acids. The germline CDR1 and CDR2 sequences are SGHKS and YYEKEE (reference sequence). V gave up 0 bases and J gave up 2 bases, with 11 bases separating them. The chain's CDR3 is CASSLAGRGNYGYTF. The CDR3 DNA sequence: TGTGCCAGCAGCTTGGCCGGGCGGGGCAACTATGGCTACACCTTC.

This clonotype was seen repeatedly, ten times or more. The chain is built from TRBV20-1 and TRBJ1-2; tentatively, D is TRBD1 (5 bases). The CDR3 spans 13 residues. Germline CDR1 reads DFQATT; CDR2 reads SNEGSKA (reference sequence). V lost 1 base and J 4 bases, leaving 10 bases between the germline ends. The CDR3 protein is CSARVGTLYGYTF. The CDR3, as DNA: TGCAGTGCTAGAGTGGGGACCCTCTATGGCTACACCTTC.

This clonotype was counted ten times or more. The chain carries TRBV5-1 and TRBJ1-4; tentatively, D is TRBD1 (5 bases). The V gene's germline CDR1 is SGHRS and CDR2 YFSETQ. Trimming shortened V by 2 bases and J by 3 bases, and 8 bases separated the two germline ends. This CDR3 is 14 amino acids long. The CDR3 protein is CASSFRGSNEKLFF. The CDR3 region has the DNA TGCGCCAGCAGCTTTCGGGGGTCTAATGAAAAACTGTTTTTT.

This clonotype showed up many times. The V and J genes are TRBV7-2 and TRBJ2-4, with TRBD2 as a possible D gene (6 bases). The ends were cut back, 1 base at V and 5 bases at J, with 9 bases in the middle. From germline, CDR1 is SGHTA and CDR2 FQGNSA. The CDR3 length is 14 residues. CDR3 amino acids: CASSLVAAENIQYF. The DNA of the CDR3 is TGTGCCAGCAGCTTAGTAGCGGCAGAAAACATTCAGTACTTC.

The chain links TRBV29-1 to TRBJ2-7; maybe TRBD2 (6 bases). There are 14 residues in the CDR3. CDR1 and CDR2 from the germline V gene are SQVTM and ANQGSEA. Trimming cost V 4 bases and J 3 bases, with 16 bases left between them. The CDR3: CSVARSGSNYEQYF. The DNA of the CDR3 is TGCAGCGTTGCGAGGAGCGGGTCTAACTACGAGCAGTACTTC.

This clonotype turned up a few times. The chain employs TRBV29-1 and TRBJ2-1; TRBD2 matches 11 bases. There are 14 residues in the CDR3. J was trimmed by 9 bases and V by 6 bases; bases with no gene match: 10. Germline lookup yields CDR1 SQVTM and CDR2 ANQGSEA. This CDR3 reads CSVAGTSGVGEQFF. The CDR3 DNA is TGCAGCGTCGCCGGGACTAGCGGCGTCGGTGAGCAGTTCTTC.

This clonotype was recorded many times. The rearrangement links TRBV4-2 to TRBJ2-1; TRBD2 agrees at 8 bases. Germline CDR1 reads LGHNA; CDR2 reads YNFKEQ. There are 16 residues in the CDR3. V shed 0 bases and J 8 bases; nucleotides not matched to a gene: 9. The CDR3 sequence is CASSQDGVAGIYEQFF. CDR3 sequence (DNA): TGTGCCAGCAGCCAAGATGGAGTAGCGGGAATCTATGAGCAGTTCTTC.

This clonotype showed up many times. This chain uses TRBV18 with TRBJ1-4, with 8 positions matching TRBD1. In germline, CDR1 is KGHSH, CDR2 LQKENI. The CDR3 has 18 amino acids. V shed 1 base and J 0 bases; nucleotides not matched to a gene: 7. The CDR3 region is CASSPLVTGVSTNEKLFF. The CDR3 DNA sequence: TGTGCCAGCTCACCACTCGTGACAGGGGTTTCAACTAATGAAAAACTGTTTTTT.

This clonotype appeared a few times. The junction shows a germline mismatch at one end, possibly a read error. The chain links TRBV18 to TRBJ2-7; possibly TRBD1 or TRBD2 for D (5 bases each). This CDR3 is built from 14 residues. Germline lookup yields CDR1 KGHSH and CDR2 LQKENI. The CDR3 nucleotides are TGTGCCAGCTTACCATTCGGGACGGACTACGAGCAGTACTTC. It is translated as CASLPFGTDYEQYF.

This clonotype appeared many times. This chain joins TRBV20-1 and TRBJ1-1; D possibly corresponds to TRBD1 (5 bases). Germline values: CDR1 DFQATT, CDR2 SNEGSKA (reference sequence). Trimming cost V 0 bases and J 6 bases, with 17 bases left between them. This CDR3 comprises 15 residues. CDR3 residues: CSARDGIGGFPEAFF. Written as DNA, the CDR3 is TGCAGTGCTAGAGATGGGATTGGGGGGTTCCCTGAAGCTTTCTTT.

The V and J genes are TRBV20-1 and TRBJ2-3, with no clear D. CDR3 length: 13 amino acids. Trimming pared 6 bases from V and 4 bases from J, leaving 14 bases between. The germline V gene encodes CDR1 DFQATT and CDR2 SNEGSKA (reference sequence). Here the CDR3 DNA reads TGCAGTGCACCTTCCGGTTCACCAGATACGCAGTATTTT. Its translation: CSAPSGSPDTQYF.

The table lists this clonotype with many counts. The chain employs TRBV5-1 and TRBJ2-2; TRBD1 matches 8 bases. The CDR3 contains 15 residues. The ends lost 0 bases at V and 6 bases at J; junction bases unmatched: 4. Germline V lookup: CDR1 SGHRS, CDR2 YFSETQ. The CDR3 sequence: CASSLAPQGAGELFF. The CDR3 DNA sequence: TGCGCCAGCAGCTTGGCCCCACAGGGGGCCGGGGAGCTGTTTTTT.

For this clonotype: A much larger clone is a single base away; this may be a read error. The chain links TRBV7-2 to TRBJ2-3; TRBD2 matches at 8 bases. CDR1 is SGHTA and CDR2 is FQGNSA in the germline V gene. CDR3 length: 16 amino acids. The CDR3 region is CANSLMAGGDTDTQYF. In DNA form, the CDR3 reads TGTGCCAACAGCTTAATGGCGGGAGGAGACACAGATACGCAGTATTTT.

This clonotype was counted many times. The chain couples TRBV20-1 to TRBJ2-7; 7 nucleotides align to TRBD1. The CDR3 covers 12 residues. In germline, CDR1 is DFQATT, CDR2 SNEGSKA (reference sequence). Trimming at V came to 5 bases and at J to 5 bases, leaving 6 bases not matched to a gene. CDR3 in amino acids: CSALDRADEQYF. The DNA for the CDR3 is TGCAGTGCTCTCGACAGGGCCGACGAGCAGTACTTC.

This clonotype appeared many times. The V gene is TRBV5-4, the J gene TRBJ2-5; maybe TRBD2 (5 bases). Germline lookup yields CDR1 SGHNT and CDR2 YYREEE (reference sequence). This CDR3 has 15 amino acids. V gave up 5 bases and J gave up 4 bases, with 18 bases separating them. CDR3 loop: CASRPSGTTPETQYF. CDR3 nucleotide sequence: TGTGCCAGCAGGCCCAGCGGTACCACCCCAGAGACCCAGTACTTC.

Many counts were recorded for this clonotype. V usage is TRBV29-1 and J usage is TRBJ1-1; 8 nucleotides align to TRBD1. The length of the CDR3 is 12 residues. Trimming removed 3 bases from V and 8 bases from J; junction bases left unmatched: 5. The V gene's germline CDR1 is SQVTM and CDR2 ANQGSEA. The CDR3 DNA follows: TGCAGCGTTGACCTGGGACAGGTGGAAGCTTTCTTT. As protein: CSVDLGQVEAFF.

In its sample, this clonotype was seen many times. For the CDR3, the DNA is TGTGCCAGCAGCTCCGGCCTCTTCGGGGAAAAACTGTTTTTT. Protein sequence: CASSSGLFGEKLFF. This chain links TRBV7-1 with TRBJ1-4; unclear D gene. TRBV7-1 is flagged as an ORF with uncertain function. V shed 3 bases and J shed 8 bases, with 13 bases lying between them. The CDR3 runs 14 residues.

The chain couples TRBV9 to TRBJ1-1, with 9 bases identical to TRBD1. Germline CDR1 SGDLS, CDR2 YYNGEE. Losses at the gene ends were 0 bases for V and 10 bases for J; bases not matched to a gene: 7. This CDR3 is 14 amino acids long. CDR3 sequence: CASSVGTGAQRAFF. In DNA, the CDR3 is TGTGCCAGCAGCGTAGGGACAGGGGCCCAGCGAGCTTTCTTT.

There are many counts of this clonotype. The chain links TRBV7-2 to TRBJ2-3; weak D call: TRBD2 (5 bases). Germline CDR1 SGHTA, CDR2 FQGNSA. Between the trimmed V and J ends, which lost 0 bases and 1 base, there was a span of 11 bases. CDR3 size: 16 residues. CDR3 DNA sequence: TGTGCCAGCAGCTTAGCGGCTGGTAGCGGCACAGATACGCAGTATTTT. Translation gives CASSLAAGSGTDTQYF.